The clone carrying this T cell receptor beta chain appeared a single time. What it binds is not known. From germline, CDR1 is SGHRS and CDR2 YFSETQ. This CDR3 has 14 amino acids. The V segment lost 4 bases and the J segment 8 bases; nucleotides outside the gene matches: 8. Sequenced by immunoSEQ multiplex PCR; TCRdb stores in-frame clones only, minus some. The table records 2.5 million or so clones, just over 90% of them present only once. This sample was included in a study of shared clonotypes between healthy human individuals. General study results and limits: Clonotype sharing among donors likely depends on sequencing depth. Incompleteness in sorted-subset sequencing, despite large depth, was shown by rarefaction. The four-donor shared clonotypes exceeded non-shared clonotypes in generation probability, with non-shared ones scoring lower. Since donors were few, the genetic and exposure-history diversity represented was limited.

The chain has TRBV5-1 and TRBJ1-1; 10 bases are shared with TRBD1. Sequencing was done on a sample of naive CD4+ T cells sorted from blood. Subset noted: CD45RA+ positively selected. This TCR came from a man between 18 and 35 years old in good health. CDR3 sequence reads: CASSARDRGSEAFF. In DNA form, the CDR3 reads TGCGCCAGCAGCGCCCGGGACAGGGGCAGCGAAGCTTTCTTT.